Presented here are 8 T cell receptor delta chains from one specimen sequenced in a study of γδ T cells in repeated Plasmodium falciparum infection. Bulk repertoires came from Vgamma9/Vdelta2+ or Vdelta2-negative gammadelta T cells flow-sorted from PBMC. TCRdb re-called the multiplex PCR reads using CATT. The sample includes approximately 60,000 delta-chain clones, over 1.5% seen only once; the top ten take about 15%. The source material was gamma-delta T cells from blood. These receptors were taken from a pool of human donors (malaria-infected and uninfected, not separated).

This clone is a singleton in its sample. The rearrangement uses TRDV1 and TRDJ1; TRDD3 aligns across 11 bases. The J gene, absent from TCRdb, was called here by matching the DNA to germline. The germline CDR1 and CDR2 sequences are TSWWSYY and QGS. Unmatched junction bases numbered 18, after V lost 3 bases and J lost 0 bases. The CDR3 has 21 residues. In DNA form, the CDR3 reads TGTGCTCTTGGGGACATTCCTACCCCAGGGTACTGGGGGATATACACCGATAAACTCATCTTT. It translates to CALGDIPTPGYWGIYTDKLIF.

This clone turned up a few times. A far larger clone is just one base off, so this is likely a read error. This same CDR3 is encoded by further DNA sequences in the sample. No J gene was called, and the V gene is TRDV1; no check of the table's D call, TRDD3, against the DNA was made. CDR3 length: 21 amino acids. Germline V CDR1 and CDR2: TSWWSYY, QGS. The CDR3 DNA sequence: TGTGCTCTTGGGGACCCAGAGCTTTCCTACCCTACTGGGGAAGAGACCGGTAAACTCATCTTC. Amino acids: CALGDPELSYPTGEETGKLIF.

In regard to this clone: TCRdb's protein for this DNA is that of a much larger clone and differs from the translation at residue 3, likely a read error; the protein shown is the DNA translation. V is TRDV1 and J is TRDJ1, with D possibly TRDD3 on 6 matching bases. Germline matching of the DNA provided the J gene here, since TCRdb leaves it blank. Per the germline V gene, CDR1 is TSWWSYY and CDR2 is QGS. This CDR3 spans 16 amino acids. The CDR3 loop is CAPGDLRGEVTDKLIF. The DNA for the CDR3 is TGTGCTCCTGGGGACCTACGAGGGGAAGTCACCGATAAACTCATCTTT.

This clone was detected a few times. This DNA's translation differs at residue 17 from TCRdb's protein, which comes from a much larger clone; a read error is likely, and the protein shown is translated from the DNA. The J gene is TRDJ1, the V gene TRDV1, with D possibly matching TRDD2 (5 bases). Germline assignment: CDR1 TSWWSYY and CDR2 QGS. CDR3 length: 18 residues. The CDR3 DNA reads as TGTGCTCTTGGGGAATATTTCCCTACGGAGCCCCGCACCGATAAACTCACCTTT. Its protein is CALGEYFPTEPRTDKLTF.

Notes on this clone: A single base is all that separates this from a far larger clone, so a read error is likely. Other DNA sequences within the sample encode an identical CDR3. The chain combines TRDV1 with TRDJ1, with 9 bases lining up with TRDD3. The J gene was missing in TCRdb and was found by matching the end of the DNA to germline. Per the germline V gene, CDR1 is TSWWSYY and CDR2 is QGS. The CDR3 has 23 amino acids. The CDR3 spells CAFHTSFLRVLGDQLGDTDKLIF. The CDR3 region has the DNA TGTGCCTTCCATACCTCCTTCTTACGGGTACTGGGGGACCAGCTGGGGGACACCGATAAACTCATCTTT.

This clone occurred a few times. It differs at one base from a far larger clone, so likely a read error. Additional DNA sequences in this sample encode the identical CDR3. The chain has TRDV1 and TRDJ1; no reliable D call. As TCRdb names no J gene, one was assigned here on the basis of a DNA match to germline. V was clipped by 4 bases and J by 5 bases, with 29 bases between them. Per germline, CDR1 TSWWSYY and CDR2 QGS. The CDR3 runs 19 residues. This CDR3 is CALGVTNYLLVLQQDKLIF. CDR3 in DNA: TGTGCTCTTGGGGTTACGAACTATCTCCTGGTGTTACAACAAGATAAACTCATCTTT.

There are a few counts of this clone. A far larger clone differs by one base, so this is likely a read error. At the DNA level, this CDR3 is encoded by other sequences in the same sample as well. The rearrangement joins TRDV1 to TRDJ1; 11 bases align to TRDD3. TCRdb leaves out the J gene; it was filled in here by matching the DNA to germline. The CDR3 loop spans 21 amino acids. Germline assignment: CDR1 TSWWSYY and CDR2 QGS. The CDR3 is CALGELHPTPDGGYDPDKLIF. In nucleotides, the CDR3 is TGTGCTCTCGGGGAACTTCACCCTACCCCAGATGGGGGATACGACCCCGATAAACTCATCTTT.

Notes on this clone: A read error is the likely source, as a far larger clone sits one nucleotide away. This sample also contains other DNA sequences that code for the same CDR3. V is TRDV1 and J is TRDJ1; 9 positions agree with TRDD3. The J gene was not available in TCRdb and was assigned here by matching the DNA to germline segments. The V gene's germline CDR1 is TSWWSYY and CDR2 QGS. The V and J ends lost 2 bases and 2 bases, in that order; junction bases with no gene match: 15. CDR3 length equals 19 residues. CDR3 loop: CALGESPIGGDTSTDKLIF. The CDR3 DNA is TGTGCTCTTGGGGAATCGCCAATCGGGGGGGATACATCTACCGATAAACTCATCTTT.